This TCR beta chain was identified in a study of molecular identifiers for immune sequencing clone quantification. Study-wide results and caveats: Shared barcodes on identical TCR molecules could underestimate the sizes of highly expanded clones.

With listed TCR primers and previously described methods, bulk TCR libraries were prepared. MiXCR, run by TCRdb on the PCR reads, gives a single entry per CDR3 protein. The sample includes 300,000 to 400,000 distinct CDR3 sequences, roughly a quarter seen only once; the top ten take about 0.74%. The table lists this clonotype with a few counts. The antigen is undetermined. Germline CDR1 MNHEY, CDR2 SVGEGT. V dropped 6 bases and J dropped 5; count of bases not matched to a gene: 13. The CDR3 has 16 amino acids. The sequence was obtained from a human donor in good health. Some libraries in this study had Jurkat cell RNA spiked in. This chain joins TRBV6-2 or TRBV6-3 and TRBJ2-5, with 9 bases matching TRBD2. Sequencing input: naive CD8+ T cells from blood, with Jurkat cell RNA spiked in. Subset meaning: FACS-sorted CD8+CD4-CCR7+CD45RA+ naive T cells. In DNA, the CDR3 is TGTGCCAGCAGACCTCCCCCCCTAGCGGGACTGGAGACCCAGTACTTC. Amino acids: CASRPPPLAGLETQYF.